Sequencing of this T cell receptor beta chain was carried out in a study of blood T cell repertoires in COVID-19. Study-level background: Nucleic acid was either cDNA or gDNA, and it came from T cells, B-cell-depleted T cells, or PBMCs.

The CDR3 is 14 residues long. The V gene end was trimmed by 4 bases and the J gene end by 10 bases; junction bases not matched to a gene: 8. CDR1 SGDLS and CDR2 YYNGEE come from the germline V gene. Sequencing was performed with immunoSEQ multiplex PCR; in TCRdb, only in-frame clones are kept and a portion is missing. The profile covers about 150,000 clones, with 65% to 90% appearing a single time and 9% to 10% taken by the ten largest. The TCR was taken from a woman in her 50s with acute or convalescent COVID-19. The material sequenced was peripheral blood. The V and J genes are TRBV9 and TRBJ2-5; 12 bases align to TRBD1. CDR3 residues: CASSTGQGASSQYF. CDR3 nucleotide sequence: TGTGCCAGCAGCACGGGACAGGGGGCGTCTAGCCAGTACTTC.